This TCR beta chain was obtained from a study of synovial regulatory T cells in juvenile arthritis (dated by TCRdb to about 2015). General notes on the study: Among sequenced patients, three were therapy-naive, one received methotrexate plus infliximab, several received methotrexate, and one had no treatment information. The study compared the TCRbeta CDR3 repertoires of blood iaTreg cells, other blood Treg cells and synovial fluid Treg cells taken from matched patient samples. Effector T cell subsets from the study cohort were also sequenced for comparisons, but the Treg dataset by itself includes only blood Treg cells and synovial fluid Treg cells. The TCR repertoire comparisons covered Treg and Teff subsets from around ten JIA patients with active disease. The study at large found these results: iaTreg TCR repertoires were found to be largely private across patients and to partially overlap with synovial Teff and blood CPL repertoires. More CDR3 sequences were shared by synovial Treg cells with iaTreg cells than with other blood Treg cells, and a closer relation was confirmed by Chao-Jaccard similarity. Blood iaTreg cells showed lower TCR diversity than other blood Treg cells, consistent with antigen-driven expansion.

Library preparation employed the immunoSEQ multiplex PCR assay. TCRbeta CDR3 sequencing was carried out by Adaptive Biotechnologies. The published analysis was carried out like this. Repertoire similarity was assessed using the Chao-modified Jaccard index and the median clonotype overlap from 200 random subsamples at equal sample size. The similarity analyses were based on either productive nucleotide sequences or amino acid sequences translated in silico. To compare repertoires, the researchers applied hierarchical clustering with single linkage as well as t-SNE, based on Chao-modified Jaccard distances. Repertoire diversity was assessed with the Renyi index over a range of alpha values after the sample sizes were normalised. The source is immuneACCESS, and TCRdb retained only in-frame sequences with V and J called. Part of the clones is not carried over; for the studies checked, unresolved V genes explain less than half of this, and the remainder is unexplained. For V, J and clone size, that table is used; D and trimming come from the DNA. This sample's records show some 9,800 clones. Of the sample, about 2.1% is held by the ten largest clones.

No count is recorded, but by frequency this clone is medium-sized (0.01 to 0.1%). Its antigen is currently not known. TCR repertoire donors were approximately eleven juvenile idiopathic arthritis patients with active disease who had not reached inactive disease, 3 polyarticular and 8 oligoarticular. The median age of the TCR-sequenced patients was roughly 12 years (range 2.4-22.9), and their median disease duration was roughly 7 years (range 0.2-19.1). The samples for TCR repertoire analysis were obtained at two Italian centres. Peripheral blood mononuclear cells were separated using a Histopaque-1077 density gradient and frozen in about 90% FCS with 10% DMSO. The TCR comes from a donor younger than 30 with juvenile idiopathic arthritis. Sequenced sample: Treg cells from blood. The cell subset or site label, read with the paper, signifies: remaining (HLA-DR-negative) circulating blood Treg cells.

The encoded CDR3 is CASSFVSARSSYEQYF. The chain is encoded by TRBV28 joined to TRBJ2-7; the D call from TCRdb, TRBD2, cannot be confirmed without DNA. The CDR3 sequence holds 16 residues, the cysteine and phenylalanine included. No nucleotide data were recorded. The germline V gene specifies MDHEN as CDR1 and SYDVKM as CDR2.